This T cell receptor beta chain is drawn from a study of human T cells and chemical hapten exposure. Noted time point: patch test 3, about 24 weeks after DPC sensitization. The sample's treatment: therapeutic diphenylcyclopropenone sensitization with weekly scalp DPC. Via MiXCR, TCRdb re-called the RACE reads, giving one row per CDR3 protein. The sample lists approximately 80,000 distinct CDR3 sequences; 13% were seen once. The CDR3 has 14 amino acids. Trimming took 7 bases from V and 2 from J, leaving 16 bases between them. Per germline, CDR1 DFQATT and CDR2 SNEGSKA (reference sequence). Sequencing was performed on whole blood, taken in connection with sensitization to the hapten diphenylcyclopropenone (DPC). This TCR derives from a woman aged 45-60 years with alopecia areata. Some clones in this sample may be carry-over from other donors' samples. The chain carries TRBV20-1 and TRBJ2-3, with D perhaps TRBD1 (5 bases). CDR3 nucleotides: TGCAGTGTAAGGGGCCAAGCGACCACAGATACGCAGTATTTT. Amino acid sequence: CSVRGQATTDTQYF.